Reported below is one T cell receptor beta chain. The entry originates in a study of blood T cell repertoires in COVID-19. Study overall: Acute-phase and convalescent COVID-19 samples originated in the United States, Italy and Spain. PBMCs, B-cell-depleted T cells, or T cells provided the cDNA or gDNA that made up the material.

Patients at the Seattle site were enrolled during active infection and followed longitudinally. CDR1 and CDR2 (germline): SGDLS, YYNGEE. The CDR3 consists of 18 residues. With V trimmed by 5 bases and J by 1 base, 13 bases remained unmatched. Methods used by the authors: Quantification of nucleated cells was approximated via reference gene primer amplification. The assay was immunoSEQ multiplex PCR, and TCRdb's table has in-frame clones only and misses some. V and J calls and clone size are those listed in that table; D and trimming were worked out from the DNA. This sample has around 260,000 clones; roughly 88% occur once, and the top ten carry 10%.

The rearrangement uses TRBV9 and TRBJ2-3, with 10 bases that match TRBD2. This sequence was found in a woman in her 70s with COVID-19, enrolled during active disease. Source material: peripheral blood. For the CDR3, the DNA is TGTGCCAGCAGTTCATCTATAAAGCGGGAGGGCGGCACAGATACGCAGTATTTT. It specifies CASSSSIKREGGTDTQYF.